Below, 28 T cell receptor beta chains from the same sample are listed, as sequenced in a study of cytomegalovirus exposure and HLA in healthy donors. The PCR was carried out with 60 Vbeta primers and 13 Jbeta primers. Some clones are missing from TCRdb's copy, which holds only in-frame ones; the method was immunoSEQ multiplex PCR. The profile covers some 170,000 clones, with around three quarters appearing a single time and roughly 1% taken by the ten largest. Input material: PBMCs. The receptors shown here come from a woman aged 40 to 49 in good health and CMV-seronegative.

The CDR3 spells CASRPVQGNGYTF. For the CDR3, the DNA is TGCGCCAGTAGACCCGTGCAGGGAAATGGCTACACCTTC. This rearrangement joins TRBV5-1 to TRBJ1-2, with a weak D call TRBD1 (5 bases). This CDR3 spans 13 amino acids. Germline V gene data show CDR1 as SGHRS and CDR2 as YFSETQ. V lost 8 bases, J lost 6 bases, and 17 bases lay in between.

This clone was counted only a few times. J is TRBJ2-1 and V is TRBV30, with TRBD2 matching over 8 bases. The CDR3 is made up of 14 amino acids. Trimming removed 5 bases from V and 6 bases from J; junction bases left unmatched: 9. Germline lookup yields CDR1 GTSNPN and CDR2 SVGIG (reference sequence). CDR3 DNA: TGTGCCTGGGTACCGGGACTAGGGGGCAATGAGCAGTTCTTC. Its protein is CAWVPGLGGNEQFF.

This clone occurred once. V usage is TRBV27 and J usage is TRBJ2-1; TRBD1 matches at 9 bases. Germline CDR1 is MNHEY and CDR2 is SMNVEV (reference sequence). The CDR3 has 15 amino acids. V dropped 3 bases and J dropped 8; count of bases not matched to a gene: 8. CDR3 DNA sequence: TGTGCCAGCAGTTTTAACAGGGGGCGTAGGGATGAGCAGTTCTTC. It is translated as CASSFNRGRRDEQFF.

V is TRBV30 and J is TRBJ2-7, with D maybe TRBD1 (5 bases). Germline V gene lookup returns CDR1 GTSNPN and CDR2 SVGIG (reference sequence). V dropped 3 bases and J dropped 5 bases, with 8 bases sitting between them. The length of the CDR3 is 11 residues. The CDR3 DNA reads TGTGCCTGGAGCGCAGGGAACGAGCAGTACTTC. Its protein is CAWSAGNEQYF.

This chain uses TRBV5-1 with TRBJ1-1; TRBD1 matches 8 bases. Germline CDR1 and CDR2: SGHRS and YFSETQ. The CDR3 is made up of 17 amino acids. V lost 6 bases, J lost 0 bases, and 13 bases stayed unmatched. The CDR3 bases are TGCGCCAGCACCCCCAACCAGGGGGACAGGCTGAACACTGAAGCTTTCTTT. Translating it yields CASTPNQGDRLNTEAFF.

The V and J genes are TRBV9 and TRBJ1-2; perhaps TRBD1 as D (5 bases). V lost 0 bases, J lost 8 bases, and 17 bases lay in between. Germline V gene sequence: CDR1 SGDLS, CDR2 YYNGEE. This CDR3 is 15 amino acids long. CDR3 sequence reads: CASSVVPLGEGGYTF. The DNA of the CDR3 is TGTGCCAGCAGCGTAGTCCCCCTAGGGGAAGGAGGCTACACCTTC.

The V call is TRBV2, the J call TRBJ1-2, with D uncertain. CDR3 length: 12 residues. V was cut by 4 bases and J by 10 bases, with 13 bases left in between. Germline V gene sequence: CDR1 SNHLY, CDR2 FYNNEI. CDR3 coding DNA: TGTGCCAGCAGTGGAGGACTTGATGACTACACCTTC. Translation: CASSGGLDDYTF.

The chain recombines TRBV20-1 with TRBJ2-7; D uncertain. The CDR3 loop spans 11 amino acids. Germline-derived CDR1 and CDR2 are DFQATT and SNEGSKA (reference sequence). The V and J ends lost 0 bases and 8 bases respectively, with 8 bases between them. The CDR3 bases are TGCAGTGCTAGAGATAGAGCACAGCAGTACTTC. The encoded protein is CSARDRAQQYF.

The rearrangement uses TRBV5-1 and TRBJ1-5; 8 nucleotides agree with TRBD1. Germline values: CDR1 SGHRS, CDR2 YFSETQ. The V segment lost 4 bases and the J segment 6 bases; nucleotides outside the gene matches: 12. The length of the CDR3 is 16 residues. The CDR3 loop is CASSPQGQGAGQPQHF. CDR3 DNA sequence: TGCGCCAGCAGCCCCCAGGGGCAGGGGGCCGGTCAGCCCCAGCATTTT.

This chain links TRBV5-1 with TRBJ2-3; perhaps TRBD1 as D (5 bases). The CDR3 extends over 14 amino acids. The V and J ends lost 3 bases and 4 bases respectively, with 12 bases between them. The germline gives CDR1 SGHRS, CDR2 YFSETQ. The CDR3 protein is CASSSSTGSDTQYF. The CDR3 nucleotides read TGCGCCAGCAGCTCATCCACAGGATCAGATACGCAGTATTTT.

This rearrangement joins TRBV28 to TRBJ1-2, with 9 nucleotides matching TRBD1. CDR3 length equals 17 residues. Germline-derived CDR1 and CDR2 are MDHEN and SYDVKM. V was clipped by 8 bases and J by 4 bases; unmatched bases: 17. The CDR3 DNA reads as TGTGCCAGCCAAAGTTTATTACAGGGGGCCCCCCTCTATGGCTACACCTTC. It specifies CASQSLLQGAPLYGYTF.

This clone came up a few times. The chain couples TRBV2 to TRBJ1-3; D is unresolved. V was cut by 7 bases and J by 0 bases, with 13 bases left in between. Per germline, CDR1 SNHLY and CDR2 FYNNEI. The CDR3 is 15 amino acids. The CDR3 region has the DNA TGTGCCAGCACTCCCACTGCCTCCTCTGGAAACACCATATATTTT. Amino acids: CASTPTASSGNTIYF.

The CDR3 coding sequence is TGTGCCTGGAGTGTTGCGGGAGTGCTTTCGAATGAGCAGTTCTTC. Translated: CAWSVAGVLSNEQFF. The V call is TRBV30, the J call TRBJ2-1; TRBD2 matches at 7 bases. The V gene end was trimmed by 0 bases and the J gene end by 7 bases; junction bases not matched to a gene: 9. In germline, CDR1 is GTSNPN, CDR2 SVGIG (reference sequence). This CDR3 has 15 residues.

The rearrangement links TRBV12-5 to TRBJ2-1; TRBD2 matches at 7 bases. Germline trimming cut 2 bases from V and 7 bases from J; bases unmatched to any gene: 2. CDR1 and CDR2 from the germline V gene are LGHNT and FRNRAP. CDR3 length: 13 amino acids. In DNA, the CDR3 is TGTGCTAGTGGTTTGCGGGAGGTGAATGAGCAGTTCTTC. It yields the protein CASGLREVNEQFF.

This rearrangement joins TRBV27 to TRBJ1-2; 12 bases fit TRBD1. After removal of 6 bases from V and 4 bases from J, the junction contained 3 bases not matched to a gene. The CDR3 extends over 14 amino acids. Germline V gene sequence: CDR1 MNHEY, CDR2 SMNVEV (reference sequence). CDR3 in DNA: TGTGCCAGCAGGGGGACAGGGGGCGGCTATGGCTACACCTTC. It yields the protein CASRGTGGGYGYTF.

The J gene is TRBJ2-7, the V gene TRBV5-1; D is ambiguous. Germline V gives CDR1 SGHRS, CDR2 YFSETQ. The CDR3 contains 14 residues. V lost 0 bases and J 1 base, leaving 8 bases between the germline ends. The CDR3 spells CASSLVSASYEQYF. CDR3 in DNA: TGCGCCAGCAGCTTGGTCAGCGCGTCCTACGAGCAGTACTTC.

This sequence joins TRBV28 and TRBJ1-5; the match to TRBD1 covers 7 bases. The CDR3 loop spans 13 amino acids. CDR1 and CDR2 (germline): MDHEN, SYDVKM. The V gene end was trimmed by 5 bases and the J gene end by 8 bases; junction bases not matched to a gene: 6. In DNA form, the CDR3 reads TGTGCCAGCAGTCGACAGGGTGGAAAGCCCCAGCATTTT. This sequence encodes CASSRQGGKPQHF.

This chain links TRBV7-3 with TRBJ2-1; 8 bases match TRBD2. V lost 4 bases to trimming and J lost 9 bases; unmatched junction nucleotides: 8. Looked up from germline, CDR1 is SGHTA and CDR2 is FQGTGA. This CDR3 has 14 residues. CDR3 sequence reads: CASSSSAGDSEQFF. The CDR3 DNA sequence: TGTGCCAGCAGCTCCTCAGCGGGAGACAGTGAGCAGTTCTTC.

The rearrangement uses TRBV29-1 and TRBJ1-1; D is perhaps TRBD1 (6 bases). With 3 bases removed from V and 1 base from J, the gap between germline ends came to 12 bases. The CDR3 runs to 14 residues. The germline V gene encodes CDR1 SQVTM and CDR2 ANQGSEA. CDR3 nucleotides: TGCAGCGTTGAGGCCAGGGGACGGAACACTGAAGCTTTCTTT. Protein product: CSVEARGRNTEAFF. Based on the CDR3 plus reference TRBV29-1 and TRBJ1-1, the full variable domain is SAVISQKPSRDICQRGTSLTIQCQVDSQVTMMFWYRQQPGQSLTLIATANQGSEATYESGFVIDKFPISRPNLTFSTLTVSNMSPEDSSIYLCSVEARGRNTEAFFGQGTRLTVV.

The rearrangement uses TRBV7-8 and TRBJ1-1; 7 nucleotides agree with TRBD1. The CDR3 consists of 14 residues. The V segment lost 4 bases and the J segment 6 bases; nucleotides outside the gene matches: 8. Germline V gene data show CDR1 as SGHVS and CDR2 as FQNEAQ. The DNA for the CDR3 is TGTGCCAGCAGCTCCTACGACAGGGTCGCTGAAGCTTTCTTT. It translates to CASSSYDRVAEAFF.

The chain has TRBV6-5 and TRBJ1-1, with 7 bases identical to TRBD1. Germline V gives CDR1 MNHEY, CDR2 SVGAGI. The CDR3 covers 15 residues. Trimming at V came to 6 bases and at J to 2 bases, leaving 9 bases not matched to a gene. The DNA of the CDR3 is TGTGCCAGCAGGCCCAACAGGGGCCCAAACACTGAAGCTTTCTTT. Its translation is CASRPNRGPNTEAFF.

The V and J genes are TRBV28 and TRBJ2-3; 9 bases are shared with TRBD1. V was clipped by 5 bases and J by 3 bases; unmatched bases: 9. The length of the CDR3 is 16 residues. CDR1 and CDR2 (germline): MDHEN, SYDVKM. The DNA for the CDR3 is TGTGCCAGCAGTGTACAGGGGGCCTCTTTTACAGATACGCAGTATTTT. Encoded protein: CASSVQGASFTDTQYF.

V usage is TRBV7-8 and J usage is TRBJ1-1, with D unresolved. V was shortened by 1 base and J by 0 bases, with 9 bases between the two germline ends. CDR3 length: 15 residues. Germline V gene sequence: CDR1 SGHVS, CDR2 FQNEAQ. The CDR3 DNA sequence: TGTGCCAGCAGCTTAGAACATCTCCTGAACACTGAAGCTTTCTTT. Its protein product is CASSLEHLLNTEAFF.

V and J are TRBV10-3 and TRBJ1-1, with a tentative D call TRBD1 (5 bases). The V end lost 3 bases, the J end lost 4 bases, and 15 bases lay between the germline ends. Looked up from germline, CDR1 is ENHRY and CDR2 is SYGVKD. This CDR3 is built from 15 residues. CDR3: CAISDRGGEGTEAFF. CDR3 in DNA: TGTGCCATCAGTGATAGGGGTGGTGAAGGCACTGAAGCTTTCTTT.

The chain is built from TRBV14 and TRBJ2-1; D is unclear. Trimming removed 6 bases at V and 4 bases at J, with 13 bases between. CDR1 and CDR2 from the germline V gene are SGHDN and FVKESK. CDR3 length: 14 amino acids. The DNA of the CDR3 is TGTGCCAGCAGTAAGGTAGCAGCTTACAATGAGCAGTTCTTC. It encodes CASSKVAAYNEQFF.

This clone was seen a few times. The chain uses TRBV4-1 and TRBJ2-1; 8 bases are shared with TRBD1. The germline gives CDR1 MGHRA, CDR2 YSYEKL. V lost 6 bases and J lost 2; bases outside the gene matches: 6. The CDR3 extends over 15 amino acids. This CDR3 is CASSVDRGPYNEQFF. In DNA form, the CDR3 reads TGCGCCAGCAGTGTCGACAGGGGTCCCTACAATGAGCAGTTCTTC.

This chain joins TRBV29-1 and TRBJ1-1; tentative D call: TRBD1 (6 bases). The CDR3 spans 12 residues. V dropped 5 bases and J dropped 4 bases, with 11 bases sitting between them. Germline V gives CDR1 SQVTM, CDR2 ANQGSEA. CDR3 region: CSVQGWATEAFF. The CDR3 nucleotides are TGCAGCGTTCAGGGGTGGGCCACTGAAGCTTTCTTT.

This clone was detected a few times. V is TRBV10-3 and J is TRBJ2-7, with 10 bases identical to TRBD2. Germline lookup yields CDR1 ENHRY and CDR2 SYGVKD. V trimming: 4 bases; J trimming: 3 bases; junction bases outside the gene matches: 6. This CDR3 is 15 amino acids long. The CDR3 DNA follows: TGTGCCATCAGTGGAGGACTAGCGGAGAGCTACGAGCAGTACTTC. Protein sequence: CAISGGLAESYEQYF.